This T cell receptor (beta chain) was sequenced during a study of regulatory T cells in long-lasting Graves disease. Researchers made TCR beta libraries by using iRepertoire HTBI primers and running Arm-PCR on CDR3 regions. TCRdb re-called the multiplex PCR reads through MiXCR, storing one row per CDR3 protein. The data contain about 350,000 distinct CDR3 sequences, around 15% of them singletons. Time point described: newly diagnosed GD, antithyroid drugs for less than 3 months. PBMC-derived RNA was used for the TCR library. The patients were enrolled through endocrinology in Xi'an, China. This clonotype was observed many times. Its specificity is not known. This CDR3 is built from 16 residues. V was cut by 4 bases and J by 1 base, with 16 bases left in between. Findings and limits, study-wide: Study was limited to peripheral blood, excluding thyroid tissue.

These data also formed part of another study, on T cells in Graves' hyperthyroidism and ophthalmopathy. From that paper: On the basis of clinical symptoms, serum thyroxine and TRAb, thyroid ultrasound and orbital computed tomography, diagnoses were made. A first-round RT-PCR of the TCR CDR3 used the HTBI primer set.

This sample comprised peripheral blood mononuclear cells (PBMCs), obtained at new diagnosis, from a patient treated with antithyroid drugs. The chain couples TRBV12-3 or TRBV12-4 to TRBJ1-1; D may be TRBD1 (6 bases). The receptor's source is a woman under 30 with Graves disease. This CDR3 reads CASSWGNRVSNTEAFF. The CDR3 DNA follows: TGTGCCAGCAGTTGGGGGAACAGGGTATCGAACACTGAAGCTTTCTTT.